This T cell receptor beta chain was sequenced in a study of T cell changes during pregnancy in multiple sclerosis. CDR1 is SGHTA and CDR2 is FQGTGA in the germline V gene. This CDR3 has 15 amino acids. V lost 4 bases and J lost 9, with 19 bases in between. This clone has only one observation. Generated by immunoSEQ multiplex PCR, the TCRdb table keeps only in-frame clones and is missing some. This sample has approximately 52,000 clones, with around 93% found just once. Material: CD4+ T cells from peripheral blood mononuclear cells, obtained after pregnancy. This clonotype originated in a female donor with multiple sclerosis, enrolled in a pregnancy study. The chain joins TRBV7-3 to TRBJ2-1; possibly TRBD2 for D (6 bases). CDR3 loop: CASSSQAGLAGEQFF. CDR3 nucleotides: TGTGCCAGCAGCTCACAAGCGGGCCTCGCGGGTGAGCAGTTCTTC.